Listed here are 19 T cell receptor beta chains from one sample, sequenced in a study of somatic mutations in cytotoxic T cells in rheumatoid arthritis (dated 2017 in TCRdb). The library relied on the immunoSEQ multiplex PCR assay. TCRdb took this table from immuneACCESS and kept in-frame rearrangements with V and J called. Such tables lack part of the clones; where checked against another copy, unresolved V genes explain under half of the gap, and the rest is unexplained. Across this sample there are some 17,000 clones, with 70% to 85% seen only once. The leading ten clones occupy 15% to 20% of the sample. Sequencing used CD8+ T cells sorted from blood. These receptors came from an adult with rheumatoid arthritis.

This chain links TRBV7-9 with TRBJ2-7, with TRBD2 matching over 11 bases. CDR1 and CDR2 from the germline V gene are SEHNR and FQNEAQ (reference sequence). V trimming: 5 bases; J trimming: 5 bases; junction bases outside the gene matches: 8. The CDR3 spans 15 residues. DNA of the CDR3: TGTGCCAGCAGCCCAATAGCGGGAGGGCTTGACGAGCAGTACTTC. This codes for CASSPIAGGLDEQYF. The full variable domain, its missing parts supplied by reference TRBV7-9 and TRBJ2-7, is DTGVSQNPRHKITKRGQNVTFRCDPISEHNRLYWYRQTLGQGPEFLTYFQNEAQLEKSRLLSDRFSAERPKGSFSTLEIQRTEQGDSAMYLCASSPIAGGLDEQYFGPGTRLTVT.

V usage is TRBV25-1 and J usage is TRBJ2-3; tentatively, D is TRBD2 (6 bases). CDR3 length equals 16 residues. V lost 1 base to trimming and J lost 0 bases, with 11 bases between them. Germline lookup yields CDR1 MGHDK and CDR2 SYGVNS. The CDR3: CASSESAGQSTDTQYF. CDR3 nucleotides: TGTGCCAGCAGTGAATCCGCGGGGCAAAGCACAGATACGCAGTATTTT.

V usage is TRBV5-6 and J usage is TRBJ1-1, with D unresolved. The CDR3 is made up of 16 amino acids. Germline lookup yields CDR1 SGHDT and CDR2 YYEEEE. Trimming pared 5 bases from V and 6 bases from J, leaving 23 bases between. DNA of the CDR3: TGTGCCAGCAGAAGGACGGAGATCTCCTTTCGGGCTGAAGCTTTCTTT. This sequence encodes CASRRTEISFRAEAFF.

The chain couples TRBV13 to TRBJ1-4, with D tentatively TRBD1 (6 bases). Germline V gene lookup returns CDR1 PRHDT and CDR2 FYEKMQ (reference sequence). The CDR3 length is 15 residues. The germline V and J ends were trimmed by 5 bases and 4 bases, with 14 bases remaining between them. CDR3 sequence (DNA): TGTGCCAGCAGCCCCTCCGGGGACATTAATGAAAAACTGTTTTTT. Its protein is CASSPSGDINEKLFF.

This clone has only a few counts. The rearrangement links TRBV9 to TRBJ1-1, with no clear D. Trimming pared 0 bases from V and 4 bases from J, leaving 10 bases between. This CDR3 spans 14 amino acids. Germline CDR1 SGDLS, CDR2 YYNGEE. The DNA for the CDR3 is TGTGCCAGCAGCGTAGTAGAGGGCGGCACTGAAGCTTTCTTT. This codes for CASSVVEGGTEAFF.

The chain joins TRBV2 to TRBJ2-5, with 9 bases aligning to TRBD2. Germline CDR1 is SNHLY and CDR2 is FYNNEI. The CDR3 totals 15 residues. The V and J ends lost 3 bases and 2 bases, in that order; junction bases with no gene match: 4. Here the CDR3 DNA reads TGTGCCAGCAGTGATTTGGGACTAGCACAAGAGACCCAGTACTTC. Protein: CASSDLGLAQETQYF.

The chain uses TRBV10-3 and TRBJ2-3; 8 positions agree with TRBD1. With 0 bases clipped from V and 3 bases from J, the junction kept 5 bases outside the gene matches. Germline loops: CDR1 ENHRY, CDR2 SYGVKD. The CDR3 extends over 16 amino acids. The CDR3 coding sequence is TGTGCCATCAGTGAGTCGAAGGACAGGGTGACAGATACGCAGTATTTT. Translated, it gives CAISESKDRVTDTQYF.

The chain combines TRBV9 with TRBJ2-7; no reliable D call. The CDR3 consists of 15 residues. The V end was cut by 0 bases, the J end by 4 bases, with 14 bases between. Germline values: CDR1 SGDLS, CDR2 YYNGEE. Written as DNA, the CDR3 is TGTGCCAGCAGCGTAGGCCAGAGTCCTTTATACGAGCAGTACTTC. Its translation is CASSVGQSPLYEQYF.

The chain is built from TRBV7-9 and TRBJ2-1; 10 bases are a match to TRBD2. With V trimmed by 8 bases and J by 7 bases, 8 bases remained unmatched. The length of the CDR3 is 14 residues. Germline V CDR1 and CDR2: SEHNR, FQNEAQ (reference sequence). In nucleotides, the CDR3 is TGTGCCAGCTTGAGCGGGGGGGCCATGAATGAGCAGTTCTTC. The encoded protein is CASLSGGAMNEQFF.

The CDR3 sequence is CASSLSGRGSEKLFF. In DNA, the CDR3 is TGTGCCAGCAGCCTATCTGGACGGGGGAGTGAAAAACTGTTTTTT. This chain links TRBV7-6 with TRBJ1-4; TRBD1 might be the D (5 bases). Trimming took off 5 bases at V and 7 bases at J, with 17 bases between the two ends. The CDR3 runs 15 residues. CDR1 and CDR2 (germline): SGHVS, FNYEAQ.

This chain joins TRBV27 and TRBJ2-2; D may match TRBD1 or TRBD2 (5 bases each). CDR3 size: 13 residues. V shed 6 bases and J shed 4 bases, with 9 bases lying between them. Germline values: CDR1 MNHEY, CDR2 SMNVEV (reference sequence). The CDR3: CASSPRGTGELFF. The CDR3 nucleotides read TGTGCCAGCAGCCCGAGGGGCACCGGGGAGCTGTTTTTT.

CDR3 in amino acids: CASSIPAGGHNEQFF. In DNA form, the CDR3 reads TGTGCCAGTAGTATCCCAGCGGGGGGCCACAATGAGCAGTTCTTC. The chain links TRBV19 to TRBJ2-1, with 9 nucleotides matching TRBD2. Per germline, CDR1 LNHDA and CDR2 SQIVND (reference sequence). The CDR3 spans 15 residues. After removal of 3 bases from V and 5 bases from J, the junction contained 5 bases not matched to a gene.

The V and J genes are TRBV6-5 and TRBJ1-5; D gene uncertain. Germline values: CDR1 MNHEY, CDR2 SVGAGI. The CDR3 totals 14 residues. Trimming took off 7 bases at V and 4 bases at J, with 14 bases between the two ends. The CDR3 reads CASKAGRRNQPQHF. The CDR3 DNA sequence: TGTGCCAGCAAAGCCGGACGTAGGAATCAGCCCCAGCATTTT.

This rearrangement joins TRBV2 to TRBJ2-3, with a tentative D call TRBD2 (5 bases). The germline gives CDR1 SNHLY, CDR2 FYNNEI. The V end lost 2 bases, the J end lost 0 bases, and 12 bases lay between the germline ends. The CDR3 is 16 residues long. CDR3 sequence reads: CASSENGVPSTDTQYF. The CDR3 DNA is TGTGCCAGCAGTGAAAACGGGGTCCCTAGCACAGATACGCAGTATTTT.

The chain employs TRBV6-5 and TRBJ1-1; D remains unclear. V was pared by 0 bases and J by 1 base, with 9 bases between. The CDR3 has 15 residues. Germline V CDR1 and CDR2: MNHEY, SVGAGI. CDR3: CASSYSEMANTEAFF. DNA for the CDR3: TGTGCCAGCAGTTACTCGGAGATGGCGAACACTGAAGCTTTCTTT.

Here the CDR3 reads CASGGLASSYNEQFF. The CDR3 region has the DNA TGTGCCAGCGGCGGACTAGCGAGCTCCTACAATGAGCAGTTCTTC. The chain carries TRBV27 and TRBJ2-1, with 9 bases matching TRBD2. CDR1 and CDR2 from the germline V gene are MNHEY and SMNVEV (reference sequence). V trimming: 8 bases; J trimming: 0 bases; junction bases outside the gene matches: 5. The CDR3 spans 15 residues.

This clone has a handful of counts. The chain recombines TRBV5-4 with TRBJ2-1; 10 nucleotides line up with TRBD1. The V segment lost 2 bases and the J segment 5 bases; nucleotides outside the gene matches: 4. This CDR3 is built from 15 residues. Germline CDR1 SGHNT, CDR2 YYREEE (reference sequence). CDR3 protein: CASSFRQGAHNEQFF. In nucleotides, the CDR3 is TGTGCCAGCAGCTTCAGACAGGGGGCCCACAATGAGCAGTTCTTC.

In this sample, this clone turned up a few times. V usage is TRBV4-2 and J usage is TRBJ2-7, with D possibly TRBD1 on 5 matching bases. The V and J ends lost 1 base and 6 bases respectively, with 7 bases between them. This CDR3 region has 12 residues. CDR1 and CDR2 from the germline V gene are LGHNA and YNFKEQ. CDR3 nucleotide sequence: TGTGCCAGCAGCCAAGCTAGGGGCGAGCAGTACTTC. This translates into CASSQARGEQYF.

This chain links TRBV13 with TRBJ2-3; maybe TRBD2 (5 bases). The germline CDR1 and CDR2 sequences are PRHDT and FYEKMQ (reference sequence). This CDR3 spans 14 amino acids. Trimming removed 3 bases from V and 2 bases from J, with 9 bases in between. The CDR3 bases are TGTGCCAGCAGCTTCCTAGCTGCCACAGATACGCAGTATTTT. Its translation: CASSFLAATDTQYF.